This T cell receptor (beta chain) stems from a study of blood T cell dynamics during melanoma immunotherapy. Measured with immunoSEQ multiplex PCR; TCRdb has only the in-frame clones, and not every one. Among 25,000 to 35,000 clones, roughly 88% were seen once, and the ten largest hold about 9.3%. This sample's time point: week 3, after first cycle of checkpoint inhibitor. The V gene's germline CDR1 is SNHLY and CDR2 FYNNEI. V shed 4 bases and J shed 3 bases, with 10 bases lying between them. This CDR3 has 13 residues. The chain employs TRBV2 and TRBJ2-7, with unresolved D. The material was blood, obtained from a patient treated with checkpoint blockade. The receptor was isolated from a human donor with melanoma. The CDR3 region is CASSGGWGYEQYF. DNA of the CDR3: TGTGCCAGCAGTGGAGGTTGGGGCTACGAGCAGTACTTC.